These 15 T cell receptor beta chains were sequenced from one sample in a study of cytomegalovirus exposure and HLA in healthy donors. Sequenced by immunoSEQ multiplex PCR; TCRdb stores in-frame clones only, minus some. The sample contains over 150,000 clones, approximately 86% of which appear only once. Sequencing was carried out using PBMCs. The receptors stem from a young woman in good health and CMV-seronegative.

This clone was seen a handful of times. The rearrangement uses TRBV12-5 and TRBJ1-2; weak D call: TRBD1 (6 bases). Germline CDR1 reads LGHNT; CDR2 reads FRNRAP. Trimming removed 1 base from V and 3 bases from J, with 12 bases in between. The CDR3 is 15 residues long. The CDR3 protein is CASGLGAGDDYGYTF. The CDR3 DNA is TGTGCTAGTGGTTTGGGGGCAGGGGATGACTATGGCTACACCTTC.

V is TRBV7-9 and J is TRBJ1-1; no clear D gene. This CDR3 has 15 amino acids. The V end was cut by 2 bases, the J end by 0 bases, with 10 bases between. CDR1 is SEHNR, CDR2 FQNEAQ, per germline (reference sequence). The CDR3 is CASSLLRGMNTEAFF. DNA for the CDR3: TGTGCCAGCAGCTTACTTCGCGGGATGAACACTGAAGCTTTCTTT.

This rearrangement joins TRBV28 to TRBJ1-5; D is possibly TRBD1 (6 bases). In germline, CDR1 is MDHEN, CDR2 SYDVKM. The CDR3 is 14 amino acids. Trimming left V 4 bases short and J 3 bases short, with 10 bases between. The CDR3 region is CASSSGTNNQPQHF. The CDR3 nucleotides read TGTGCCAGCAGTTCCGGGACAAACAATCAGCCCCAGCATTTT.

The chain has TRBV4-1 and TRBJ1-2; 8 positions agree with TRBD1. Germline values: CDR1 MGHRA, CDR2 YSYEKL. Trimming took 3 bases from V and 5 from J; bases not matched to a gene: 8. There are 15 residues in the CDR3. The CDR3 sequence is CASSHPDREGYGYTF. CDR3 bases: TGCGCCAGCAGCCATCCGGACAGGGAGGGGTATGGCTACACCTTC.

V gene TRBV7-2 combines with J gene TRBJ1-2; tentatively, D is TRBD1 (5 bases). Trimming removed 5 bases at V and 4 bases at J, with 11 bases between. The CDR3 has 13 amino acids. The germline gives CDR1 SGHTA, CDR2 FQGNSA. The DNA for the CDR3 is TGTGCCAGCAGCCCCGACAGATCCTATGGCTACACCTTC. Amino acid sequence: CASSPDRSYGYTF.

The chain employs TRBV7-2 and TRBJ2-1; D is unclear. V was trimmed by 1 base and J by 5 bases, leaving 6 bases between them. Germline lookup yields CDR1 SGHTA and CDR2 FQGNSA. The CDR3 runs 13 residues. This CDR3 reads CASSLGLNNEQFF. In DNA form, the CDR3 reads TGTGCCAGCAGCTTAGGGCTCAACAATGAGCAGTTCTTC.

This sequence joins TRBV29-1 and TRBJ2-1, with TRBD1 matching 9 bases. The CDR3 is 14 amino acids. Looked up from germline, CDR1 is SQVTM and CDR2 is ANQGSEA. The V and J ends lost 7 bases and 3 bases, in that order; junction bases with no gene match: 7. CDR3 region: CSAQQGAVYNEQFF. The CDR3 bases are TGCAGCGCCCAACAGGGGGCGGTCTACAATGAGCAGTTCTTC.

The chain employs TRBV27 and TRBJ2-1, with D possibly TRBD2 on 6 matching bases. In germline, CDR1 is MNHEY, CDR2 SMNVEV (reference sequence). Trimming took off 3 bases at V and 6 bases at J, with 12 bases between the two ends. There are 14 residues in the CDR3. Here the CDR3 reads CASSFGGFGNEQFF. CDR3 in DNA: TGTGCCAGCAGTTTCGGGGGTTTTGGCAATGAGCAGTTCTTC.

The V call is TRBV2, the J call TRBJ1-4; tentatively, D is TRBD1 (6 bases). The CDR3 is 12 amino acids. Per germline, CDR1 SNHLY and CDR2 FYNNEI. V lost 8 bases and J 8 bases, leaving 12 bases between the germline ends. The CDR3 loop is CASGRGKEKLFF. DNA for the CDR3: TGTGCCAGCGGCAGGGGAAAGGAAAAACTGTTTTTT.

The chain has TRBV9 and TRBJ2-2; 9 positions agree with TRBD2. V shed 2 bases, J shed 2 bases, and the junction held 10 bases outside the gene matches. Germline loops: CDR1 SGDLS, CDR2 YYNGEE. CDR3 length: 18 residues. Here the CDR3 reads CASSVEGTSSTNTGELFF. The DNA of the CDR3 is TGTGCCAGCAGCGTTGAGGGGACTAGCTCAACTAACACCGGGGAGCTGTTTTTT.

The CDR3 reads CASSLGQGAYNSPLHF. Written as DNA, the CDR3 is TGCGCCAGCAGCTTGGGACAGGGCGCCTATAATTCACCCCTCCACTTT. This sequence joins TRBV5-1 and TRBJ1-6, with TRBD1 matching 7 bases. CDR3 length: 16 amino acids. CDR1 is SGHRS and CDR2 is YFSETQ in the germline V gene. The V gene end was trimmed by 0 bases and the J gene end by 2 bases; junction bases not matched to a gene: 2.

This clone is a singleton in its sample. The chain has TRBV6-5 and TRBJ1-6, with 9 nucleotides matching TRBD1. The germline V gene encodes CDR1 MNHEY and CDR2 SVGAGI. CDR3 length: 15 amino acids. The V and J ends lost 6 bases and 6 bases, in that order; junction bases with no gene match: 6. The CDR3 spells CASSPTGGINSPLHF. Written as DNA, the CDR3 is TGTGCCAGCAGCCCGACAGGGGGAATTAATTCACCCCTCCACTTT.

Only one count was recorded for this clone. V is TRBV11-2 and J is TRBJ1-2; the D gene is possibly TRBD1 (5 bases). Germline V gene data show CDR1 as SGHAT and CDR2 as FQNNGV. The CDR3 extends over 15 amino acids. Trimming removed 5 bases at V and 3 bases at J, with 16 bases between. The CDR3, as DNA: TGTGCCAGCAGCCTCCTTCGGGGAGGGGACTATGGCTACACCTTC. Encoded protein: CASSLLRGGDYGYTF.

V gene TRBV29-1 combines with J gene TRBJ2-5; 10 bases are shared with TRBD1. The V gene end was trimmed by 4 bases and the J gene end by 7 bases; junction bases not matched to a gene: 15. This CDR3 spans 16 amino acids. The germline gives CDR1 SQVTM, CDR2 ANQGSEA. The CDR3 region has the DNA TGCAGCGTTGCCGAGACAGGGGGCCTGATGGGGGGGACCCAGTACTTC. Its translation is CSVAETGGLMGGTQYF.

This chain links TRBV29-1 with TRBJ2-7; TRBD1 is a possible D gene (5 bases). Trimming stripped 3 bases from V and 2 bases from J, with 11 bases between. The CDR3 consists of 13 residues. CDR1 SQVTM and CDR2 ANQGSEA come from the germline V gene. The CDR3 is CSVEQGDPYEQYF. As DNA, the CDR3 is TGCAGCGTTGAGCAGGGCGACCCCTACGAGCAGTACTTC.